This T cell receptor (beta chain) was identified during a study of CD8 T cells in Susac syndrome. CDR1 MNHNY and CDR2 SVGAGI come from the germline V gene (reference sequence). The J segment lost 5 bases and the V segment lost 6 bases, leaving 3 bases of the junction unmatched. This CDR3 region has 13 residues. Reverse transcription of roughly 0.45 to 1 ug RNA was performed with random hexamers. TCRdb ran MiXCR on the immunoSEQ multiplex PCR reads and lists one entry per CDR3 protein. The sample records 180,000 or so distinct CDR3 sequences, roughly 95% being singletons. The chain joins TRBV6-6 to TRBJ2-2; 7 nucleotides line up with TRBD1. Sequenced input: CD4+ T cells from PBMCs. The receptor was derived from a human donor in good health. CDR3 sequence reads: CASRPQGTGELFF. In DNA form, the CDR3 reads TGTGCCAGCAGACCACAGGGGACCGGGGAGCTGTTTTTT.